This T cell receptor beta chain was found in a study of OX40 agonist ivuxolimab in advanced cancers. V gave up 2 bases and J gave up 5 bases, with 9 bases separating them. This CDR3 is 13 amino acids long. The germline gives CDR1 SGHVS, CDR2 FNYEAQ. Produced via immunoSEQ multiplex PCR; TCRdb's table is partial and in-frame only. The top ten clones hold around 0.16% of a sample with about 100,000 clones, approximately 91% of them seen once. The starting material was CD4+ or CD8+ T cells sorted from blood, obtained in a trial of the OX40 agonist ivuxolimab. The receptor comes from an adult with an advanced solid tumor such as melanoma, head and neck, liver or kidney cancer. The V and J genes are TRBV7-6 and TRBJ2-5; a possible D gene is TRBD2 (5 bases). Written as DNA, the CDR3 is TGTGCCAGCAGCTTACTGCGAGGGGAGACCCAGTACTTC. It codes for CASSLLRGETQYF.